This entry is about one TCR beta chain. Its target antigen remains unknown. No much larger clone exists at a distance of one base, and base qualities are not known. These data originate in a study of control samples from healthy donors and cancer patients (dated by TCRdb to about 2020). Library generation was performed with the immunoSEQ multiplex PCR assay. TCRdb obtained this table from immuneACCESS and retained in-frame rearrangements with V and J assigned. These tables miss some clones; where compared with another copy, unresolved V genes account for less than half of the shortfall, and the remainder is unexplained. This sample comprises roughly 400,000 clones, about nine tenths of them detected only once. Of the sample, 5% to 7% is held by the ten largest clones. Sequencing input: PBMCs. The source is a man aged 40-50 years with head and neck cancer.

The DNA sequence is given as TGTGCCAGCAGTTTATCGTGGTCCCGGGACGCGACTGAAGCTTTCTTT. It translates as CASSLSWSRDATEAFF. The V and J segments used are TRBV27 and TRBJ1-1; TRBD1 might be the D gene, on 5 matching bases. In the germline V gene (reference sequence), CDR1 corresponds to MNHEY and CDR2 to SMNVEV. Inclusive of the bounding cysteine and phenylalanine, the CDR3 is 16 residues long. Only the CDR3 part of the read is kept: 48 bases, read in frame from the first base. The junction carries 16 bases between V and J, which are trimmed by 0 bases and 5 bases respectively.